This note documents a single T cell receptor (beta chain) sequence. No cognate antigen has been identified for it. No base quality information exists; no much larger clone differs at one position. This entry comes from a study of cytomegalovirus exposure and HLA in healthy donors (TCRdb year 2017). In the study overall: In an earlier analysis of under 750 of the donors, under 300 Gb of sequence data and some 120 million unique TCR beta sequences from roughly 190 million T cells were reported. Roughly 300 gigabases of sequencing data and around 87 million unique TCR sequences were included in an early release covering 550 to 650 HLA-typed donors. Of the 300 to 450 genotyped donors, 65% to 90% were placed in the genetic ancestry cluster associated with self-reported Caucasian donors. The study aimed to test whether cataloging public T cell receptors could reveal signatures of past pathogen exposure. Using immunosequencing, the study profiled T cell repertoires from fewer than 700 subjects and related those repertoires to cytomegalovirus serostatus. In addition to the first cohort of 666 subjects, a separate validation cohort of approximately 130 different subjects was used. High-throughput TCR immunosequencing, statistical association of individual TCRs with disease status, and machine learning were combined to predict cytomegalovirus infection status. To study patterns of TCR occurrence, a later analysis re-analyzed previously published TCR beta repertoires from around 660 donors and added high-resolution HLA genotyping. Rather than using new phenotypic data, the later analysis identified candidate immune exposures from TCR beta sequences and from how often those sequences occurred across donors. An earlier analysis of 587 of the donors applied high-throughput TCR beta sequencing to assess whether each TCR beta V gene segment acted as functional or pseudogenic. Donor age, sex, ethnicity and CMV serostatus were compiled together with the repertoire data. A later genetic analysis took genome-wide SNP genotypes for about 55% of the 666 donors and used that subset as a discovery cohort. All discovery cohort repertoires had been generated using a single sequencing platform. HLA typing covered class I and class II loci at four-digit resolution. Typing coverage differed by locus: A, B, C, DRB1 and DQB1 were typed in roughly 629-640 donors, DQA1 in about 560, DPA1 in 600 to 610, and DPB1 in about 450. About 5 DR-DQ haplotypes were handled as single units for association and clustering, since linkage in the cohort was strong. Across some 400 genotyped donors of the cohort, an average of approximately 220,000 unique TCR beta nucleotide sequences per donor were sequenced, and approximately 19% of those sequences were non-productive. Results the study describes overall, beyond this receptor: Correlated functional status among segregating V segments might be attributable to linkage disequilibrium, but an unknown experimental factor could not be ruled out. Fewer than 20 rarely observed V segments, including chromosome 9 orphons, were excluded from the earlier analysis of a few hundred of the donors because counts were too low. In a later analysis, TCR association rates were found to vary across HLA loci, with the most associated TCRs seen for DRB1 alleles and the fewest for HLA-C alleles. In a later analysis, some 17,000 TCR beta sequences were associated with specific HLA alleles at a false discovery rate of 0.05. A later analysis found that most CMV-associated TCR beta chains appeared HLA-restricted, with HLA associations seemingly driven largely by CMV exposure. A later genetic analysis reported fewer N-insertions in productive TCRs among donors in an Asian-associated ancestry cluster than the roughly 700-donor mean. Some IMGT-functional V segments, including TRBV6-2 and TRBV6-3, could not be distinguished by the 87-base-pair reads and were therefore excluded. CMV serostatus was the only immune exposure information available for the cohort. Presence/absence analyses assumed roughly uniform sequencing depth across donors, an assumption that may not hold. Most TCR sequences were observed very rarely across donors, whereas some public TCRs were present in many individuals. A few of the identified cytomegalovirus-associated TCR beta chains were confirmed in vitro to be specific for cytomegalovirus antigens. The authors suggested that the approach could potentially be generalized to other disease states and immunological phenotypes. The study listed approximately 160 TCR beta chains as associated with cytomegalovirus. Because HLA typing was unavailable for some donors at each locus, only the typed subset was used in association tests. Assigning TCR associations to individual alleles was difficult when HLA alleles, especially DR and DQ, strongly co-occurred. Compared with equally common non-associated chains, HLA-associated TCR beta chains in a later analysis were more clonally expanded and had lower generation probabilities. The classifier was reported to diagnose cytomegalovirus status with high specificity and sensitivity in both the original cohort and the validation cohort. A cluster of highly shared sequence variants was judged likely to be a technical artifact of the sequencing pipeline. In a later genetic analysis, a missense DCLRE1C variant was associated with V-gene and J-gene trimming of TCR beta chains, and the association was replicated in an independent cohort. A further reported finding was that TCR beta sequences accurately predicted the HLA-A and HLA-B alleles for most subjects in the first cohort. This cohort had only TCR beta chains sequenced, and the lack of alpha or paired-chain data limited which features could be detected. A later analysis reported that several top co-occurrence clusters appeared linked to parvovirus B19, influenza, CMV and Epstein-Barr virus. In an earlier analysis of approximately 590 of the donors, most TCR beta V segments were observed in productive rearrangements about 87% or about 30% of the time, broadly matching IMGT annotations.

The cohort was made up of 666 healthy bone marrow donors. At the time of sampling, all cohort members were nominally healthy, though unrecorded immune exposures were likely present. The donor was CMV seronegative and was included in the group of hundreds of seronegative cohort members. Every donor gave a peripheral blood sample, and the peripheral blood mononuclear cells from that sample were used for TCR beta sequencing. Genomic DNA extraction from the blood cell samples was performed with the Qiagen DNeasy Blood Extraction Kit. Library preparation employed the immunoSEQ multiplex PCR assay. For the multiplex PCR, a mixture combining 60 forward primers for TCR Vbeta segments and 13 reverse primers for TCR Jbeta segments was used. The CDR3 region of rearranged TCR beta genes was amplified from genomic DNA with a multiplex PCR assay. The Illumina HiSeq System was used to sequence the amplified TCR beta libraries as 87-base-pair reads. The paper's processing steps were these. In a later analysis, around 80 million unique TCR beta chains were counted across the approximately 620 repertoires, and around 10 million of these chains were shared by at least two donors. Raw reads were error-corrected and collapsed into unique sequences by a nearest-neighbor algorithm in which closely related sequences were merged to remove PCR and sequencing errors. CDR3 sequences were aligned to IMGT reference sequences to assign V, D and J gene segments. For a sequence to be retained, at least a six-nucleotide match to both a V gene segment and a J gene segment was required. A rearrangement counted as productive if the CDR3 had no stop codons and remained in frame with V and J, and every other rearrangement counted as non-productive. CDR3 was defined by IMGT convention, running from the second conserved V-encoded cysteine to the conserved J-encoded phenylalanine. The earlier analysis of a few hundred of the donors excluded sequences that lacked an unambiguous match to a single V gene segment. In an earlier analysis of approximately 610 of the donors, V segments were called functional above 56.7% productive rearrangements and were called segregating when the between-donor standard deviation exceeded 5%. A statistical classification framework was built to diagnose cytomegalovirus status from the catalog of TCR beta chain sequences. V and J gene assignment, in a later analysis, came from comparing TCR nucleotide sequences with IMGT/GENE-DB human TR gene sequences. The TCRdist pipeline was used in a later analysis to assign CDR3 sequences and most-parsimonious VDJ recombination scenarios. In a later analysis, each TCR beta chain was defined by its CDR3 amino acid sequence together with its V-gene family, and reads without a unique V-gene family were excluded. To address suspected cross-contamination and a sequencing artifact, a later analysis removed a few hundred highly shared, low-generation-probability nucleotide sequences. A later analysis calculated a clonal expansion index for each public chain from normalized within-repertoire ranks of inferred template counts. A later analysis computed generation probabilities with a VDJ recombination model fitted to out-of-frame rearrangements, and checked the results against IGoR. In a later analysis, hypergeometric tests were used to score TCR-TCR, TCR-HLA and TCR-CMV co-occurrence, with a repertoire-size bias correction applied to TCR pairs. To estimate false discovery rates, a later analysis permuted the HLA or CMV assignments 20 times. In a later analysis, co-occurring TCRs were grouped using DBSCAN, with TCRdist sequence similarity added in when clustering inside HLA-allele-positive subsets. For co-occurrence clustering, repertoires with fewer than 30,000 or more than 120,000 public chains were excluded, along with a handful of repertoires with anomalous nucleotide sharing. Entries here come from immuneACCESS through TCRdb and include only in-frame sequences with V and J called. Some clones fail to appear in such tables; in the studies checked, an unresolved V gene covers under half of the shortfall, and the cause of the remainder is unknown. V and J calls and clone size are those listed in that table; D and trimming were worked out from the DNA. The sample has a few hundred thousand clones on record, approximately 80% of them singletons. The ten largest make up about 3% of the sample.

At the junction V is shortened by 4 bases and J by 5 bases, with 9 bases in between. Reading the germline V gene (reference sequence) gives CDR1 SEHNR and CDR2 FQNEAQ. CDR3 length: 13 amino acids, cysteine to phenylalanine. Of the read, only the CDR3 DNA is kept; its 39 bases are in frame from base 1. The receptor's source is a man aged 30-40 years in good health and CMV-seronegative. The chain couples TRBV7-9 to TRBJ2-1, with no confidently assigned D gene. Sequenced sample: PBMCs. CDR3 sequence: CASSSSSDNEQFF. The nucleotides read TGTGCCAGCAGCTCCTCCTCGGACAATGAGCAGTTCTTC.